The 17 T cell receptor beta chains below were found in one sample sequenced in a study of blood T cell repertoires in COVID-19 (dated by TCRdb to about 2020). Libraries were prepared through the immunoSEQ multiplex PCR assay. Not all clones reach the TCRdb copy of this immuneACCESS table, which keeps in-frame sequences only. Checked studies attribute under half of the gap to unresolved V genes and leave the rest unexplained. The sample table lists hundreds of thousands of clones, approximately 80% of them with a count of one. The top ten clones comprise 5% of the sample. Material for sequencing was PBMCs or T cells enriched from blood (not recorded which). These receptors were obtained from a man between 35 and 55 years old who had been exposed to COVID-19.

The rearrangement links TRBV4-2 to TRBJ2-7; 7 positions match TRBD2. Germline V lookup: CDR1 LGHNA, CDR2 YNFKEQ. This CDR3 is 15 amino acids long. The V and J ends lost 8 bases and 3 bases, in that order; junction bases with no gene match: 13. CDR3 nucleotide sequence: TGTGCCAGCGGTGGGTTCCAAGCGGGAAACTACGAGCAGTACTTC. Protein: CASGGFQAGNYEQYF.

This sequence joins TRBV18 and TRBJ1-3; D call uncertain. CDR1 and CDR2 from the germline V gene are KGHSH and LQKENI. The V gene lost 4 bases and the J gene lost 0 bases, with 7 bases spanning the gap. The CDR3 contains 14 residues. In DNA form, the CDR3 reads TGTGCCAGCTCACGGGCAGTCTCTGGAAACACCATATATTTT. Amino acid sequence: CASSRAVSGNTIYF.

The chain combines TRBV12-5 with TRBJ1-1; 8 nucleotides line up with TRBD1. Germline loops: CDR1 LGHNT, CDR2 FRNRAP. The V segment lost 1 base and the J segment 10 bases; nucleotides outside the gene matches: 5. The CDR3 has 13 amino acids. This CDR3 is CASGLEDGTGAFF. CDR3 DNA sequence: TGTGCTAGTGGTTTGGAAGACGGGACAGGAGCTTTCTTT.

The CDR3 DNA reads TGTGCCAGCAGCCAAATACAGGTCCCGGAGTATGGCTACACCTTC. Its translation is CASSQIQVPEYGYTF. The rearrangement uses TRBV3-1 (or the pseudogene TRBV3-2) and TRBJ1-2; D is possibly TRBD1 (5 bases). Between the trimmed V and J ends, which lost 2 bases and 5 bases, there was a span of 15 bases. The CDR3 is 15 amino acids. Per germline, CDR1 LGHDT and CDR2 YNNKEL (reference sequence).

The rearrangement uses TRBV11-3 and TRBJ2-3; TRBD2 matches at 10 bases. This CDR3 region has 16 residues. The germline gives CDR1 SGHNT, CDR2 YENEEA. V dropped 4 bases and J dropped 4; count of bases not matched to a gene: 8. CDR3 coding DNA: TGTGCCAGCAGCTGGAATAGCGGGAGGCGGGCAGATACGCAGTATTTT. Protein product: CASSWNSGRRADTQYF.

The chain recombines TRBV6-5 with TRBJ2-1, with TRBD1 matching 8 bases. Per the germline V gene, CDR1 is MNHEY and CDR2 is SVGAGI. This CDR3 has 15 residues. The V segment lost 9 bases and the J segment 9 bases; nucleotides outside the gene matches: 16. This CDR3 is CASTYSWDRSGEQFF. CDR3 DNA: TGTGCCAGTACCTACTCATGGGACAGGTCGGGTGAGCAGTTCTTC.

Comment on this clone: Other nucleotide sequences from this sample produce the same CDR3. CDR3 residues: CASSPGQGNQPQHF. The CDR3 nucleotides are TGTGCCAGCTCACCAGGACAGGGGAATCAGCCCCAGCATTTT. The chain employs TRBV18 and TRBJ1-5, with 9 bases fitting TRBD1. From germline, CDR1 is KGHSH and CDR2 LQKENI. This CDR3 spans 14 amino acids. After removal of 2 bases from V and 4 bases from J, the junction contained 0 bases not matched to a gene.

This chain's CDR3 is CSVAPIKNTEAFF. As DNA, the CDR3 is TGCAGCGTCGCCCCTATTAAGAACACTGAAGCTTTCTTT. The chain is built from TRBV29-1 and TRBJ1-1, with D unclear. CDR3 size: 13 residues. Looked up from germline, CDR1 is SQVTM and CDR2 is ANQGSEA. V lost 6 bases to trimming and J lost 1 base, with 12 bases between them.

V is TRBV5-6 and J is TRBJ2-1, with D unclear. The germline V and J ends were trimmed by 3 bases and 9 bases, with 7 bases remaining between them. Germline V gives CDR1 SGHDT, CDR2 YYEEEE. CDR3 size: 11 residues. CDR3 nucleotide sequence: TGTGCCAGCAGCTCAACGGTTGAGCAGTTCTTC. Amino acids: CASSSTVEQFF.

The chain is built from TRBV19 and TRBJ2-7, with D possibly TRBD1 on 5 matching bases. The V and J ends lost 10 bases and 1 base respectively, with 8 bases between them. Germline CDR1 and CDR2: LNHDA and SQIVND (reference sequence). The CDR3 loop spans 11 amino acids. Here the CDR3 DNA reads TGTGCCACCCAGGGATCCTACGAGCAGTACTTC. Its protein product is CATQGSYEQYF.

The CDR3 coding sequence is TGTGCCAGCACTCTTGACACTTATGGCTACACCTTC. Amino acid sequence: CASTLDTYGYTF. J is TRBJ1-2 and V is TRBV28; no definite D call. This CDR3 comprises 12 residues. Trimming removed 7 bases at V and 5 bases at J, with 11 bases between. Germline V CDR1 and CDR2: MDHEN, SYDVKM.

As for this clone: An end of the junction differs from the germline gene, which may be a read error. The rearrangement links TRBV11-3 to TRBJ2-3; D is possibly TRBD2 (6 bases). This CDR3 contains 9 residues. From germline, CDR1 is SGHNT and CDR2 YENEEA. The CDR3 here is CASSQLGLF. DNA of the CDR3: TGTGCCAGCAGCCAATTGGGACTGTTT. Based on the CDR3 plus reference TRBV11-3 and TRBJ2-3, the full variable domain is EAGVVQSPRYKIIEKKQPVAFWCNPISGHNTLYWYLQNLGQGPELLIRYENEEAVDDSQLPKDRFSAERLKGVDSTLKIQPAELGDSAVYLCASSQLGLFGPGTRLTVL.

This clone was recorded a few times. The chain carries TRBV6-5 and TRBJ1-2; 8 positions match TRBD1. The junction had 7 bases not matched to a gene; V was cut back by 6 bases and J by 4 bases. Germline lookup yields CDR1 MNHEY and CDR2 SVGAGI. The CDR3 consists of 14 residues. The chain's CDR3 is CASRNRDRSYGYTF. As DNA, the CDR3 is TGTGCCAGCAGAAACCGGGACAGGAGCTATGGCTACACCTTC.

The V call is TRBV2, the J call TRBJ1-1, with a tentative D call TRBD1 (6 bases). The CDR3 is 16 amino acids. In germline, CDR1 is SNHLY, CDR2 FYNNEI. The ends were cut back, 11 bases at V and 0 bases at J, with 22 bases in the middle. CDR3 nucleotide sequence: TGTGCCTGCCGAAGAGGGGGACCGAATATGAACACTGAAGCTTTCTTT. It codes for CACRRGGPNMNTEAFF.

The CDR3 region is CASSRTGGRETQYF. The CDR3, as DNA: TGTGCCAGCAGTCGGACAGGGGGCAGGGAGACCCAGTACTTC. The J gene is TRBJ2-5, the V gene TRBV6-6, with 11 bases aligning to TRBD1. J lost 5 bases, V lost 5 bases, and 4 bases had no gene match. This CDR3 is built from 14 residues. Germline CDR1 and CDR2: MNHNY and SVGAGI (reference sequence).

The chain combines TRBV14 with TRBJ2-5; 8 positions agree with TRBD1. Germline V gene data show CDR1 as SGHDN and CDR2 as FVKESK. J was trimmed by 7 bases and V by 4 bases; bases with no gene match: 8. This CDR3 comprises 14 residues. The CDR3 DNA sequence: TGTGCCAGCAGCCCTCGGACAGGGTCAGGGACCCAGTACTTC. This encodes CASSPRTGSGTQYF.

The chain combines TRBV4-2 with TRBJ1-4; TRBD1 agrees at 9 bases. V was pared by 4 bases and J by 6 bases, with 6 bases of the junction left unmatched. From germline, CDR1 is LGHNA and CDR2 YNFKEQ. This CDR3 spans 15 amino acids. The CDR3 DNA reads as TGTGCCAGCAGCCCCACAGGGGGCGCGGATGAAAAACTGTTTTTT. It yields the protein CASSPTGGADEKLFF.